The 11 T cell receptor beta chains given below trace back to one sample, sequenced in a study of shared clonotypes between healthy human individuals. This table comes from immunoSEQ multiplex PCR, and its TCRdb copy is limited to in-frame clones, with some not included. The table records 2.5 million or so clones, just over 90% of them present only once. The sequencing sample was made of naive CD4+ T cells sorted from blood. Subset specified: CD45RA+ positively selected. The origin of the receptors is a man between 18 and 35 years old in good health.

V gene TRBV6-5 combines with J gene TRBJ2-1; TRBD1 or TRBD2 may be the D gene (5 bases each). Germline CDR1 reads MNHEY; CDR2 reads SVGAGI. CDR3 length: 14 residues. Trimming cost V 6 bases and J 8 bases, with 17 bases left between them. CDR3 residues: CASRRQPREYEQFF. CDR3 nucleotide sequence: TGTGCCAGCAGACGACAACCCAGGGAGTATGAGCAGTTCTTC.

The chain employs TRBV5-4 and TRBJ2-2; 8 bases are a match to TRBD1. The germline gives CDR1 SGHNT, CDR2 YYREEE (reference sequence). The trim removed 0 bases at V and 7 bases at J, leaving 5 bases unmatched. The CDR3 sequence is 15 residues long. CDR3 amino acids: CASSLAQGASGELFF. Written as DNA, the CDR3 is TGTGCCAGCAGCTTGGCTCAGGGGGCGAGCGGGGAGCTGTTTTTT.

This clone was seen a handful of times. Other DNA sequences in the sample encode the same CDR3. This chain uses TRBV30 with TRBJ1-5; D perhaps matches TRBD1 (6 bases). Germline values: CDR1 GTSNPN, CDR2 SVGIG (reference sequence). The germline V and J ends were trimmed by 2 bases and 6 bases, with 11 bases remaining between them. CDR3 size: 13 residues. This chain's CDR3 is CAWSPGGGQPQHF. The CDR3 nucleotides read TGTGCCTGGAGTCCTGGGGGCGGTCAGCCCCAGCATTTT.

The CDR3 region has the DNA TGTGCCAGCACCTTCAGGGGGAAGGCAGCCAACATTCAGTACTTC. It translates to CASTFRGKAANIQYF. This chain links TRBV11-2 with TRBJ2-4, with 7 bases fitting TRBD1. V gave up 7 bases and J gave up 7 bases; unmatched junction bases: 13. The CDR3 is 15 residues long. The germline gives CDR1 SGHAT, CDR2 FQNNGV.

The chain uses TRBV5-4 and TRBJ2-1; TRBD2 matches at 14 bases. This CDR3 is 15 amino acids long. Trimming at V came to 4 bases and at J to 5 bases, leaving 2 bases not matched to a gene. The germline gives CDR1 SGHNT, CDR2 YYREEE (reference sequence). In DNA, the CDR3 is TGTGCCAGCAGCCCGGGACTAGCGGGAGACAATGAGCAGTTCTTC. Translation: CASSPGLAGDNEQFF. The full variable domain, completed using reference TRBV5-4 and TRBJ2-1, is ETGVTQSPTHLIKTRGQQVTLRCSSQSGHNTVSWYQQALGQGPQFIFQYYREEENGRGNFPPRFSGLQFPNYSSELNVNALELDDSALYLCASSPGLAGDNEQFFGPGTRLTVL.

V and J are TRBV27 and TRBJ1-6, with D unresolved. This CDR3 has 13 residues. The germline V gene encodes CDR1 MNHEY and CDR2 SMNVEV (reference sequence). Trimming took off 5 bases at V and 10 bases at J, with 12 bases between the two ends. CDR3 sequence: CASSTREGSPLHF. DNA for the CDR3: TGTGCCAGCAGTACCCGGGAAGGGTCACCCCTCCACTTT.

This clone was seen once. V gene TRBV7-2 combines with J gene TRBJ2-1, with TRBD2 matching 9 bases. CDR3 length equals 13 residues. Germline assignment: CDR1 SGHTA and CDR2 FQGNSA. V dropped 4 bases and J dropped 12; count of bases not matched to a gene: 7. The CDR3, as DNA: TGTGCCAGCAGCTCTGCCCGTAGCGGGGGGCAGTTCTTC. It specifies CASSSARSGGQFF.

The chain links TRBV5-4 to TRBJ1-3; 7 bases align to TRBD1. This CDR3 region has 17 residues. The germline V gene encodes CDR1 SGHNT and CDR2 YYREEE (reference sequence). V was pared by 4 bases and J by 2 bases, with 12 bases of the junction left unmatched. This CDR3 reads CASSPGRSGQTGNTIYF. The CDR3 nucleotides read TGTGCCAGCAGCCCTGGCCGATCGGGACAGACTGGAAACACCATATATTTT.

The genes are TRBV15 and TRBJ2-3; no definite D call. This CDR3 is built from 14 residues. The germline V gene has CDR1 LNHNV and CDR2 YYDKDF (reference sequence). Trimming stripped 4 bases from V and 6 bases from J, with 14 bases between. CDR3 sequence reads: CATSTRTPADTQYF. The CDR3 DNA is TGTGCCACCAGCACTCGGACCCCGGCGGATACGCAGTATTTT.

With respect to this clone: The sample carries other DNA sequences with the same CDR3. The rearrangement uses TRBV5-1 and TRBJ1-6; tentatively, D is TRBD1 (6 bases). With 2 bases removed from V and 9 bases from J, the gap between germline ends came to 6 bases. Germline loops: CDR1 SGHRS, CDR2 YFSETQ. The CDR3 has 12 amino acids. The CDR3 region is CASSLGGSPLHF. The CDR3 DNA is TGCGCCAGCAGCTTAGGGGGTTCACCCCTCCACTTT.

The chain carries TRBV7-2 and TRBJ2-3, with no clear D. Germline V gene data show CDR1 as SGHTA and CDR2 as FQGNSA. The CDR3 covers 13 residues. V was clipped by 3 bases and J by 1 base, with 5 bases between them. CDR3 bases: TGTGCCAGCAGCTTCATGGGCACAGATACGCAGTATTTT. Protein product: CASSFMGTDTQYF.